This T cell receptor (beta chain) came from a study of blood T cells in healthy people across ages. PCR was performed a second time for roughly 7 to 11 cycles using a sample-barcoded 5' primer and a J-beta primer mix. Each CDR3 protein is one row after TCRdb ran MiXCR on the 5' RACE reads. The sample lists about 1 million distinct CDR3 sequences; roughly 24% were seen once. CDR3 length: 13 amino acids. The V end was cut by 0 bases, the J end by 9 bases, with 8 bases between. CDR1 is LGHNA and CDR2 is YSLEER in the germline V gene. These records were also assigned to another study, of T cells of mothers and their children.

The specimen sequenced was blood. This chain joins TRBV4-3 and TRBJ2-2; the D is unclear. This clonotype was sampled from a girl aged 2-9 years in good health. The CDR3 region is CASSQDSGRELFF. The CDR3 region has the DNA TGCGCCAGCAGCCAAGATTCCGGAAGGGAGCTGTTTTTT.